The text below deals with one T cell receptor beta chain. Its specificity is unknown. CDR3 of TCR beta was amplified by multiplex PCR that used 32 V and 13 J primers. MiXCR, applied by TCRdb to the multiplex PCR reads, yields one record per CDR3 protein. This sample has 22,000 or so distinct CDR3 sequences, with less than 35% found just once. The CDR3 has 12 residues. CDR1 is SGHDT, CDR2 YYEEEE, per germline. The V gene lost 7 bases and the J gene lost 4 bases, with 12 bases spanning the gap. Bulk tumor genomic DNA, roughly 600 ng per sample, was the template. Collection of several biopsies per primary tumor, spaced far apart, took place during surgery. Their non-small cell lung cancer was newly diagnosed and untreated, and the patients underwent curative surgery. The sample is drawn from a study of immune heterogeneity within non-small cell lung tumors. The overall study: Tumors were classified as 4 squamous cell carcinomas, 10 to 11 non-squamous carcinomas and 1 not otherwise specified.

Findings and caveats of the study: Identical dominant CDR3 beta clonotypes recurred across a patient's tumor sites, together with site-unique high-frequency clones.

The specimen sequenced was lung tumor tissue. This TCR derives from a man aged 35 to 55 with non-small cell lung cancer. The genes are TRBV5-6 and TRBJ2-7; tentative D call: TRBD1 (6 bases). In DNA, the CDR3 is TGTGCCAGCGGACAACAGGGATACGAGCAGTACTTC. Its protein is CASGQQGYEQYF.